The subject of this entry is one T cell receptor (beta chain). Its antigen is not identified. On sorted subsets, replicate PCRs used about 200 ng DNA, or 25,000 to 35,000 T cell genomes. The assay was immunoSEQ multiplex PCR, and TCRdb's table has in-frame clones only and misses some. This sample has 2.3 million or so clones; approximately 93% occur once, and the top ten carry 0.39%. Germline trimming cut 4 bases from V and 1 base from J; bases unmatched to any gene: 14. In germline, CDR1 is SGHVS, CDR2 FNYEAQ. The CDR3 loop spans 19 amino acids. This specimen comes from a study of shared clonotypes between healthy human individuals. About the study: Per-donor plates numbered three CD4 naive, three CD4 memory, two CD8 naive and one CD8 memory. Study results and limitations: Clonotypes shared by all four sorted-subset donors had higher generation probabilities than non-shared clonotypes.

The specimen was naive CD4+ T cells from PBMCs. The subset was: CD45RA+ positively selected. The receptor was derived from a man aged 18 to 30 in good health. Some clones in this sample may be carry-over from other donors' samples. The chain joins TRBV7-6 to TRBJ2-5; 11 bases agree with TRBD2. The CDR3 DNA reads TGTGCCAGCAGCTCTTTCCTTAAGGGGACTAGCGGCCCCCAAGAGACCCAGTACTTC. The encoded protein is CASSSFLKGTSGPQETQYF. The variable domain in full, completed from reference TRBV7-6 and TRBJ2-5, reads GAGVSQSPRYKVTKRGQDVALRCDPISGHVSLYWYRQALGQGPEFLTYFNYEAQQDKSGLPNDRFSAERPEGSISTLTIQRTEQRDSAMYRCASSSFLKGTSGPQETQYFGPGTRLLVL.